These 7 T cell receptor beta chains were all obtained from the same sample, sequenced in a study of regulatory T cells in long-lasting Graves disease. Time point reported: newly diagnosed GD, antithyroid drugs for less than 3 months. Construction of the TCR library relied on RNA isolated from PBMCs. Combining iRepertoire HTBI primers with Arm-PCR of CDR3 regions, the authors built TCR beta libraries. TCRdb re-called the multiplex PCR reads through MiXCR, storing one row per CDR3 protein. Of fewer than 650,000 distinct CDR3 sequences in the sample, roughly 16% were seen once. The same specimen was also included in a second study, on T cells in Graves' hyperthyroidism and ophthalmopathy.

The sample in question was peripheral blood mononuclear cells (PBMCs), obtained at new diagnosis, from a patient treated with antithyroid drugs. These receptors all stem from a woman aged 25 to 39 with Graves disease.

This clonotype appeared many times. The rearrangement links TRBV6-1 to TRBJ2-4; 11 bases line up with TRBD1. Trimming took 1 base from V and 8 from J; bases not matched to a gene: 4. Germline lookup yields CDR1 MNHNS and CDR2 SASEGT. This CDR3 is 15 amino acids long. The CDR3 coding sequence is TGTGCCAGCAGTGAAGGGACAGGGGGCCGGGACATTCAGTACTTC. Translating gives CASSEGTGGRDIQYF.

As regards this clonotype: Since a much larger clone is just one base distant, this may be a read error. This chain joins TRBV20-1 and TRBJ2-1; TRBD2 matches at 11 bases. The CDR3 is 16 amino acids. Germline CDR1 and CDR2: DFQATT and SNEGSKA (reference sequence). The CDR3 sequence: CGATPGLAEAYNEQFF. The CDR3 DNA reads as TGCGGTGCTACCCCGGGACTAGCGGAAGCCTACAATGAGCAGTTCTTC.

This clonotype was observed at least ten times. The rearrangement joins TRBV6-5 to TRBJ1-1, with D possibly being TRBD1 (5 bases). V lost 2 bases to trimming and J lost 3 bases, with 10 bases between them. Germline assignment: CDR1 MNHEY and CDR2 SVGAGI. CDR3 size: 14 residues. Here the CDR3 DNA reads TGTGCCAGCAGTTACCAAACGGGGGACACTGAAGCTTTCTTT. Its translation: CASSYQTGDTEAFF.

This clonotype was seen repeatedly, ten times or more. The rearrangement links TRBV2 to TRBJ1-1; TRBD1 might be the D (5 bases). With 6 bases removed from V and 1 base from J, the gap between germline ends came to 9 bases. Looked up from germline, CDR1 is SNHLY and CDR2 is FYNNEI. The CDR3 contains 13 residues. CDR3 residues: CASRGDWNTEAFF. The CDR3 DNA follows: TGTGCCAGCAGAGGGGATTGGAACACTGAAGCTTTCTTT.

This clonotype was recorded many times. This rearrangement joins TRBV2 to TRBJ2-1, with TRBD2 matching 8 bases. CDR1 is SNHLY and CDR2 is FYNNEI in the germline V gene. V lost 4 bases to trimming and J lost 4 bases; unmatched junction nucleotides: 9. The CDR3 consists of 16 residues. CDR3 region: CASSVGWASGYNEQFF. DNA of the CDR3: TGTGCCAGCAGTGTAGGTTGGGCTAGCGGGTACAATGAGCAGTTCTTC.

This clonotype has ten or more counts. The chain is built from TRBV20-1 and TRBJ2-1; tentatively, D is TRBD2 (5 bases). The V end lost 1 base, the J end lost 0 bases, and 13 bases lay between the germline ends. Germline V gene sequence: CDR1 DFQATT, CDR2 SNEGSKA (reference sequence). CDR3 size: 16 residues. CDR3 amino acids: CSARGVARSSYNEQFF. Written as DNA, the CDR3 is TGCAGTGCTAGAGGTGTAGCGCGCAGCTCCTACAATGAGCAGTTCTTC.

The chain recombines TRBV18 with TRBJ2-3; no clear D. Per germline, CDR1 KGHSH and CDR2 LQKENI. Between the trimmed V and J ends, which lost 2 bases and 2 bases, there was a span of 11 bases. The CDR3 extends over 15 amino acids. The CDR3 is CASSPISSYTDTQYF. Written as DNA, the CDR3 is TGTGCCAGCTCACCAATCAGTTCCTACACAGATACGCAGTATTTT.